This T cell receptor (beta chain) was captured in a study of beta chain features in type 1 diabetes. On the study more broadly: Patients shared similar age, gender and cell yields with healthy donors. General study findings and limits: VDJ junctions sequenced from type 1 diabetes patients showed fewer insertions and more deletions. The naive, central memory and Treg TCRB repertoires showed an apparent similarity that was greater among patients than among healthy donors.

This CDR3 spans 16 amino acids. V was shortened by 4 bases and J by 0 bases, with 14 bases between the two germline ends. The germline V gene has CDR1 SGDLS and CDR2 YYNGEE. Concerning this clone: The antigen is unknown.

All of the isolated RNA was reverse transcribed, so expressed TCRB transcripts were sequenced. Profiled with immunoSEQ multiplex PCR; TCRdb holds only in-frame clones, not every one. The table records some 230,000 clones, over 8.5% of them present only once. This chain links TRBV9 with TRBJ2-1, with D possibly matching TRBD2 (5 bases). The sequence derives from a young woman in good health. The sequenced material came from naive CD4+ T cells from blood. CDR3 DNA: TGTGCCAGCAGCCTCCGGACTCTATCCTCCTACAATGAGCAGTTCTTC. Protein sequence: CASSLRTLSSYNEQFF.